A selection of T cell receptor beta chains follows, all from one sample in a study of cytomegalovirus exposure and HLA in healthy donors. Using immunoSEQ multiplex PCR, the repertoire was profiled, and TCRdb retains in-frame clones only, with some absent. Among 130,000 or so clones listed, about four fifths were seen once. Sequencing was performed on PBMCs. Source of these receptors: a man aged 25 to 40 in good health and CMV-seronegative. CDR3s include the opening cysteine and the closing phenylalanine or tryptophan. The order of the fields is V gene, clone size, J gene, D gene, CDR3 DNA, CDR3 protein. D genes are given only for firm matches. Size values are once, few and many counts, or a class for expanded clones, and some rows have none.

TRBV10-3	NA	TRBJ1-1	TRBD1	TGTGCCACCACAGAGGACAGGGCTAATGGAGCTTTCTTT	CATTEDRANGAFF
TRBV29-1	NA	TRBJ2-3	TRBD2	TGCAGCGGGGGACTAGCGGGGACTACAGATACGCAGTATTTT	CSGGLAGTTDTQYF
TRBV10-3	once	TRBJ2-2	TRBD1	TGTGCCATCAGTGTTGAGGGGGCCGGCGGGGAGCTGTTTTTT	CAISVEGAGGELFF
TRBV7-9	few	TRBJ2-2	NA	TGTGCCAGCAGCTTTCTTGCGAACACCGGGGAGCTGTTTTTT	CASSFLANTGELFF
TRBV5-1	NA	TRBJ1-6	NA	TGCGCCAGCAGCCATGATACAGGGTTGAATTCACCCCTCCACTTT	CASSHDTGLNSPLHF
TRBV6-4	NA	TRBJ2-3	TRBD2	TGTGCCAGCAGTGAAAATAGCGGCGGGGGAGATACGCAGTATTTT	CASSENSGGGDTQYF
TRBV28	once	TRBJ1-5	NA	TGTGCCAGCAGTAGAGGGTATAGCAATCAGCCCCAGCATTTT	CASSRGYSNQPQHF
TRBV29-1	NA	TRBJ2-7	NA	TGCAGCGTTGAAATAGCGAGCCATCTTGACGAGCAGTACTTC	CSVEIASHLDEQYF
TRBV4-2	NA	TRBJ2-1	NA	TGTGCCAGCAGCCAAGAGGCGGGGCGCAATGAGCAGTTCTTC	CASSQEAGRNEQFF
TRBV28	NA	TRBJ2-3	NA	TGTGCCTGGTCGCCAGGGTTTAGCACAGATACGCAGTATTTT	CAWSPGFSTDTQYF
TRBV10-1	NA	TRBJ1-3	NA	TGCGCCAGCAGTGATGGGACAATCACTGGAAACACCATATATTTT	CASSDGTITGNTIYF
TRBV19	few	TRBJ2-5	TRBD1	TGTGCCAGTAGTATCACAGGGGGTGGGGAGACCCAGTACTTC	CASSITGGGETQYF
TRBV6-1	once	TRBJ1-2	NA	TGTGCCAGCAGTGGTCAGCCAGGGGTCCGCTATGGCTACACCTTC	CASSGQPGVRYGYTF
TRBV21-1	NA	TRBJ2-7	NA	TGTGCCAGCAGCTATTTAGCGTCCTTACCCTACGAGCAGTACTTC	CASSYLASLPYEQYF
TRBV6-5	NA	TRBJ2-1	NA	TGTGCCAGCAGTTACTCGAGTACAGGCCGCAGTGAGCAGTTCTTC	CASSYSSTGRSEQFF
TRBV11-2	NA	TRBJ1-1	TRBD1	TGTGCCAGCAACGGCCGGGACAGGGGCCCCCGAGGAACTGAAGCTTTCTTT	CASNGRDRGPRGTEAFF
TRBV5-1	NA	TRBJ2-1	TRBD1	TGCGCCAGCACCCTGGGACAGGGGGCCTCCCAGGATGAGCAGTTCTTC	CASTLGQGASQDEQFF
TRBV6-6	NA	TRBJ2-7	NA	TGTGCCAGCAGTTCCCCTCTACAGGCCCACGAGCAGTACTTC	CASSSPLQAHEQYF
TRBV15	NA	TRBJ2-1	NA	TGTGCCACCAGCAGAGACCCCGGGCGGGATGAGCAGTTCTTC	CATSRDPGRDEQFF
TRBV28	NA	TRBJ2-7	NA	TGTGCCAGCAGCGTAAACGGGGGTCGGATCTCCTACGAGCAGTACTTC	CASSVNGGRISYEQYF
TRBV30	NA	TRBJ1-1	NA	TGTGCCTGGACGAGACAGTTAGACACTGAAGCTTTCTTT	CAWTRQLDTEAFF
TRBV15	NA	TRBJ2-7	TRBD2	TGTGCCACCAGCGCGCGGGGGGCCTTCTCCTACGAGCAGTACTTC	CATSARGAFSYEQYF
TRBV7-9	NA	TRBJ2-1	NA	TGTGCCAGCAGCTTAGCGGATCCGGGCTACAATGAGCAGTTCTTC	CASSLADPGYNEQFF